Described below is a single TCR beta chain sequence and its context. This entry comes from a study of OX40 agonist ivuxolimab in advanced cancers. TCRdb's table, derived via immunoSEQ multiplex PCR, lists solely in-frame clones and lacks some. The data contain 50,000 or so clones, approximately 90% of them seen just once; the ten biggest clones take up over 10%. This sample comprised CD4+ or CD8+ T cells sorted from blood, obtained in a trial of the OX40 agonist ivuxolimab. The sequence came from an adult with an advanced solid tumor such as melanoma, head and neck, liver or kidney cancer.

The CDR3 nucleotides read TGTGCCAGCAGCAGACAGGGTTCCTACGAGCAGTACTTC. Protein: CASSRQGSYEQYF. The V and J genes are TRBV6-6 and TRBJ2-5, with 7 nucleotides matching TRBD1. The end of the DNA fits TRBJ2-7 better, so the J call may be wrong. Germline loops: CDR1 MNHNY, CDR2 SVGAGI (reference sequence). This CDR3 region has 13 residues.